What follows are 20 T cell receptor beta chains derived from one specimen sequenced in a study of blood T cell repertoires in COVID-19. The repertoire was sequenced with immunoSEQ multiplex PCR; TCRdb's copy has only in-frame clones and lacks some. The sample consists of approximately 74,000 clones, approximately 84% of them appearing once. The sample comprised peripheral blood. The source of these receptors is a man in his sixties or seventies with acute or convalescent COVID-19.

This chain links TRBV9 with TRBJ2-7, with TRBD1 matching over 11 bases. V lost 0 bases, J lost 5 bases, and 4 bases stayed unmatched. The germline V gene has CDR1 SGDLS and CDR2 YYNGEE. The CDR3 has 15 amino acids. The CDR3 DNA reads TGTGCCAGCAGCGTAGGTGGACAGGGGGCCCACGAGCAGTACTTC. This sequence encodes CASSVGGQGAHEQYF.

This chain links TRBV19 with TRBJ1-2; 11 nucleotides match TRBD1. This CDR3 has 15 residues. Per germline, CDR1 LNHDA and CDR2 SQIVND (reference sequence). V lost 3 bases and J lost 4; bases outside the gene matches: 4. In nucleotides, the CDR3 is TGTGCCAGTAGTATGGGGACAGGGGGTAGCTATGGCTACACCTTC. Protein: CASSMGTGGSYGYTF.

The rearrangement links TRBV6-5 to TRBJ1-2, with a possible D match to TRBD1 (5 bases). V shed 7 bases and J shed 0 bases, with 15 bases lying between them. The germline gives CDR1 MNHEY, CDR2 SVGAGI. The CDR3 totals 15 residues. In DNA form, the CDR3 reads TGTGCCAGCAAGTTATCGAGGGACTCTAACTATGGCTACACCTTC. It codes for CASKLSRDSNYGYTF.

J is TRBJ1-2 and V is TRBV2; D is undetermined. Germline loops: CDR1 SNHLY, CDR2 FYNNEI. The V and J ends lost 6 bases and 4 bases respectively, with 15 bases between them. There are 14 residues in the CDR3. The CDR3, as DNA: TGTGCCAGCAGGGAGGCGGGAATGCCCTATGGCTACACCTTC. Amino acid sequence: CASREAGMPYGYTF. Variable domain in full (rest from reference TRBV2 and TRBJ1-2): EPEVTQTPSHQVTQMGQEVILRCVPISNHLYFYWYRQILGQKVEFLVSFYNNEISEKSEIFDDQFSVERPDGSNFTLKIRSTKLEDSAMYFCASREAGMPYGYTFGSGTRLTVV.

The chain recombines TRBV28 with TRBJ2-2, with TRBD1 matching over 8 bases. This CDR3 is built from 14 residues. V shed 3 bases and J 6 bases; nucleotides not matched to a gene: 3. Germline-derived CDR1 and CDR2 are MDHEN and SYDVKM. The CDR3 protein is CASSLDRAAGELFF. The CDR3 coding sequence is TGTGCCAGCAGTTTGGACAGGGCAGCCGGGGAGCTGTTTTTT.

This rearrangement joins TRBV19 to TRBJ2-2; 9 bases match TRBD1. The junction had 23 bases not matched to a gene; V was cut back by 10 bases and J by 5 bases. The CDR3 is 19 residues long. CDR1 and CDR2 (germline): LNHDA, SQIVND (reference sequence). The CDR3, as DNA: TGTGCCACCCAGTCACCAGGAGGCGACAGGGGGTATTGGACCGGGGAGCTGTTTTTT. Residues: CATQSPGGDRGYWTGELFF. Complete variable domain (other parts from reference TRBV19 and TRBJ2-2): DGGITQSPKYLFRKEGQNVTLSCEQNLNHDAMYWYRQDPGQGLRLIYYSQIVNDFQKGDIAEGYSVSREKKESFPLTVTSAQKNPTAFYLCATQSPGGDRGYWTGELFFGEGSRLTVL.

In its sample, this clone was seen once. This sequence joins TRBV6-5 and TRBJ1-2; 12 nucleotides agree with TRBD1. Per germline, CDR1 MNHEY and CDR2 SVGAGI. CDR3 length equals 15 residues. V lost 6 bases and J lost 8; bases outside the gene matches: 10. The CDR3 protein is CASSPGTGGAGGYTF. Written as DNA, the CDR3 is TGTGCCAGCAGCCCCGGGACAGGGGGCGCAGGAGGCTACACCTTC.

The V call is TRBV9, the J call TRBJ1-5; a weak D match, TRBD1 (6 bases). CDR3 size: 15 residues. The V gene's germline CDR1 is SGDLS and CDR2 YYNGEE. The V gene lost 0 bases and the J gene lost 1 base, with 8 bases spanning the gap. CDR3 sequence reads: CASSVEGGSNQPQHF. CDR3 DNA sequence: TGTGCCAGCAGCGTAGAAGGGGGAAGCAATCAGCCCCAGCATTTT.

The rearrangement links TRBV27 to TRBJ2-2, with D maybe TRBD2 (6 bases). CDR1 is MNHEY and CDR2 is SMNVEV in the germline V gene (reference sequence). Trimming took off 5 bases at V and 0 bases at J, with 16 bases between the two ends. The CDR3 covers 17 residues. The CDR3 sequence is CASSPRGSGANTGELFF. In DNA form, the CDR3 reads TGTGCCAGCAGTCCCCGGGGTAGCGGAGCGAACACCGGGGAGCTGTTTTTT.

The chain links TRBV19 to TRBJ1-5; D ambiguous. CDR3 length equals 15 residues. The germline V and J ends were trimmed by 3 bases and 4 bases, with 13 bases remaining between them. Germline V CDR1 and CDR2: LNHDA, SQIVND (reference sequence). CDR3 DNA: TGTGCCAGTAGTATGGGAGACTTAAAAAATCAGCCCCAGCATTTT. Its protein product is CASSMGDLKNQPQHF.

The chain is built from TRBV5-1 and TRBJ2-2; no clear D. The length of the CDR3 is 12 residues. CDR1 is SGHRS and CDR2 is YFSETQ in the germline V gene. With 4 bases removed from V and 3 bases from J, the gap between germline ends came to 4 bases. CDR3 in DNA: TGCGCCAGCAGCCCTTACACCGGGGAGCTGTTTTTT. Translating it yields CASSPYTGELFF.

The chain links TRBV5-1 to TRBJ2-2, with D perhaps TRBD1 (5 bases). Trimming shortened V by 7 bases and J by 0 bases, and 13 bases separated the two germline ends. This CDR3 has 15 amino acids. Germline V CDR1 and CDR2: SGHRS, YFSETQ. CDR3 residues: CASQTAPPNTGELFF. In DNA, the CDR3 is TGCGCCAGCCAGACAGCTCCGCCGAACACCGGGGAGCTGTTTTTT.

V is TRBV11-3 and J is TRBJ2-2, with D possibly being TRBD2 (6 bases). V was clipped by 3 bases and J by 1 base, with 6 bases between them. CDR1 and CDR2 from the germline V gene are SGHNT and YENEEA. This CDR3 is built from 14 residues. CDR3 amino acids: CASSFGGNTGELFF. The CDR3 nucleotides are TGTGCCAGCAGCTTCGGGGGGAACACCGGGGAGCTGTTTTTT.

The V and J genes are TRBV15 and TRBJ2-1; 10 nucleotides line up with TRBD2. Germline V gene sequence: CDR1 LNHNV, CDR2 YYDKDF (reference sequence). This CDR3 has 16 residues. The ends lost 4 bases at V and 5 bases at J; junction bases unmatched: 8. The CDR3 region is CATSKASGGRNNEQFF. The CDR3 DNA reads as TGTGCCACCAGCAAGGCTAGCGGGGGCCGAAACAATGAGCAGTTCTTC. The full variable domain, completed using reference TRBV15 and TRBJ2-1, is DAMVIQNPRYQVTQFGKPVTLSCSQTLNHNVMYWYQQKSSQAPKLLFHYYDKDFNNEADTPDNFQSRRPNTSFCFLDIRSPGLGDTAMYLCATSKASGGRNNEQFFGPGTRLTVL.

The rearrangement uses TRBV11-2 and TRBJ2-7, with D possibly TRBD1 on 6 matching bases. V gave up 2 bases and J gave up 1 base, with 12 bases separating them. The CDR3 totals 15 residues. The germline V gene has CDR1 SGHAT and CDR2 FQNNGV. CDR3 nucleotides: TGTGCCAGCAGCTTAAGTTGGACAGCTTCCTACGAGCAGTACTTC. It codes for CASSLSWTASYEQYF.

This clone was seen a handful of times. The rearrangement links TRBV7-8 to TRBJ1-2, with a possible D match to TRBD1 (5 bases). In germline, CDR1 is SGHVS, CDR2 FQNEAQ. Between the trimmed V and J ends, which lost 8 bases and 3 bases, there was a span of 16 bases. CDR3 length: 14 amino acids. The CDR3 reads CASGLGGMDYGYTF. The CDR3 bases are TGTGCCAGCGGTCTGGGGGGTATGGACTATGGCTACACCTTC.

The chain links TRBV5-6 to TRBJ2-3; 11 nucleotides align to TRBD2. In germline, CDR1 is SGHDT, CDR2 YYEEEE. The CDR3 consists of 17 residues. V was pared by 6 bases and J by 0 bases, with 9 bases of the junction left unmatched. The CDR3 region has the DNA TGTGCCAGCATCCTAGCGGGAGGCTACCCTAGCACAGATACGCAGTATTTT. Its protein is CASILAGGYPSTDTQYF.

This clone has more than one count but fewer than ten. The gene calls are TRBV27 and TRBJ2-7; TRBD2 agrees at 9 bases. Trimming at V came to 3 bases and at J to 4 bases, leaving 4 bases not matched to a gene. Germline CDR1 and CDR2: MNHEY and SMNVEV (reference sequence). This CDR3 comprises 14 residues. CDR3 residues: CASSLREGSYEQYF. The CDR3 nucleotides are TGTGCCAGCAGTTTGCGGGAGGGAAGTTACGAGCAGTACTTC.

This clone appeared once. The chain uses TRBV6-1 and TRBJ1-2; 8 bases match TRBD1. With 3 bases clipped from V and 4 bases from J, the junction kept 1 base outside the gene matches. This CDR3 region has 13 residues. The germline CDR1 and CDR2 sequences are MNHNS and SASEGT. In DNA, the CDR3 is TGTGCCAGCAGTGAGGGACAGGTCTATGGCTACACCTTC. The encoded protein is CASSEGQVYGYTF.

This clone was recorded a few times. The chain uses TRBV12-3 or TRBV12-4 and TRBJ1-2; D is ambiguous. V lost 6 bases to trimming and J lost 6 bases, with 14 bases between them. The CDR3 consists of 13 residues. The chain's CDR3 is CASSRRGRDGYTF. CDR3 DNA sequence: TGTGCCAGCAGCCGACGGGGAAGGGATGGCTACACCTTC.